These 9 T cell receptor beta chains were all obtained from the same sample, sequenced in a study of blood T cell repertoires in COVID-19. The assay was immunoSEQ multiplex PCR, and TCRdb's table has in-frame clones only and misses some. The sample lists 380,000 or so clones; approximately 85% were seen once. Sequenced: PBMCs or T cells enriched from blood (not recorded which). The receptor source for this set is a woman aged 40 to 49 with acute COVID-19.

This clone was counted a single time. This sequence joins TRBV2 and TRBJ1-1; the match to TRBD1 covers 7 bases. This CDR3 contains 18 residues. Germline assignment: CDR1 SNHLY and CDR2 FYNNEI. With 1 base clipped from V and 6 bases from J, the junction kept 17 bases outside the gene matches. The CDR3 sequence: CASSEDQGVRTGSAEAFF. The CDR3 nucleotides are TGTGCCAGCAGTGAAGATCAGGGGGTTCGGACAGGTTCGGCTGAAGCTTTCTTT. Based on the CDR3 plus reference TRBV2 and TRBJ1-1, the full variable domain is EPEVTQTPSHQVTQMGQEVILRCVPISNHLYFYWYRQILGQKVEFLVSFYNNEISEKSEIFDDQFSVERPDGSNFTLKIRSTKLEDSAMYFCASSEDQGVRTGSAEAFFGQGTRLTVV.

This chain connects TRBV12-3 or TRBV12-4 to TRBJ1-2; 7 bases line up with TRBD1. V dropped 1 base and J dropped 13; count of bases not matched to a gene: 9. The CDR3 length is 13 residues. CDR3 sequence (DNA): TGTGCCAGCAGTTTAGTGGGGACAGTCCGTTTCACCTTC. It translates to CASSLVGTVRFTF.

The gene calls are TRBV24-1 and TRBJ2-6; TRBD1 matches at 9 bases. This CDR3 spans 19 amino acids. Per the germline V gene, CDR1 is KGHDR and CDR2 is SFDVKD. V lost 3 bases, J lost 2 bases, and 10 bases stayed unmatched. The CDR3: CATSDRGQGLRAGANVLTF. For the CDR3, the DNA is TGTGCCACCAGTGATAGGGGACAGGGCCTGCGGGCTGGGGCCAACGTCCTGACTTTC.

The rearrangement uses TRBV23-1 and TRBJ1-1; 7 nucleotides match TRBD1. TRBV23-1 is an ORF for which the function is uncertain. V gave up 6 bases and J gave up 5 bases; unmatched junction bases: 9. The CDR3 contains 14 residues. The CDR3 here is CASRNRGSWTEAFF. CDR3 nucleotides: TGCGCCAGCAGAAACAGGGGAAGTTGGACTGAAGCTTTCTTT.

This sequence joins TRBV6-6 and TRBJ1-3, with TRBD1 matching over 10 bases. This CDR3 is built from 17 residues. J lost 2 bases, V lost 5 bases, and 9 bases had no gene match. Germline CDR1 and CDR2: MNHNY and SVGAGI (reference sequence). The CDR3 nucleotides read TGTGCCAGCAGTCGATCCTGGACAGGGGGGACTGGAAACACCATATATTTT. Its protein product is CASSRSWTGGTGNTIYF.

The rearrangement joins TRBV11-2 to TRBJ2-3; a weak D match, TRBD1 (5 bases). Trimming left V 0 bases short and J 4 bases short, with 8 bases between. The germline gives CDR1 SGHAT, CDR2 FQNNGV. CDR3 size: 14 residues. The CDR3 loop reads CASSLDPGPDTQYF. CDR3 nucleotide sequence: TGTGCCAGCAGCTTAGATCCAGGGCCAGATACGCAGTATTTT.

The V and J genes are TRBV2 and TRBJ2-3; no firm D call. V lost 6 bases and J 5 bases, leaving 9 bases between the germline ends. This CDR3 has 12 amino acids. Germline CDR1 reads SNHLY; CDR2 reads FYNNEI. The DNA for the CDR3 is TGTGCCAGCAGCCCCGGTGTAGATACGCAGTATTTT. It translates to CASSPGVDTQYF.

The V and J genes are TRBV27 and TRBJ2-7, with TRBD1 as a possible D gene (6 bases). Germline CDR1 reads MNHEY; CDR2 reads SMNVEV (reference sequence). With 6 bases removed from V and 3 bases from J, the gap between germline ends came to 12 bases. The CDR3 has 13 amino acids. The CDR3 spells CASSWDKHYEQYF. CDR3 DNA sequence: TGTGCCAGCAGCTGGGACAAACACTACGAGCAGTACTTC.

The chain has TRBV10-3 and TRBJ2-3; 9 nucleotides match TRBD1. V shed 6 bases and J 2 bases; nucleotides not matched to a gene: 3. There are 14 residues in the CDR3. Germline CDR1 reads ENHRY; CDR2 reads SYGVKD. CDR3 bases: TGTGCCATCAGGGGGACAGGGCTCACAGATACGCAGTATTTT. This codes for CAIRGTGLTDTQYF.